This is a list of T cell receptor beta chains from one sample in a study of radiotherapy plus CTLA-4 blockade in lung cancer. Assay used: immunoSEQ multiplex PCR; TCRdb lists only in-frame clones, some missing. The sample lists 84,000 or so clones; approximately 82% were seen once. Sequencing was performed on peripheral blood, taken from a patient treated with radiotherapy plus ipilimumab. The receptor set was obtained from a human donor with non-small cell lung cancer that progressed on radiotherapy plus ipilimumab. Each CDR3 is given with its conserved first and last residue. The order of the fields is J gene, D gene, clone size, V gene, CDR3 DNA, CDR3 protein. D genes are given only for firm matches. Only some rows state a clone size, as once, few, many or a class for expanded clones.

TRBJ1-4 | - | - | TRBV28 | TGTGCCAGCAGTTTATTCGGATTAGGAGAAAAACTGTTTTTT | CASSLFGLGEKLFF
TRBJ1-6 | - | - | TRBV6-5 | TGTGCCAGCAGTTACTCCCAGGGTAGGGCTAATTCACCCCTCCACTTT | CASSYSQGRANSPLHF
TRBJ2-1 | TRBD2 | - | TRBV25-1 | TGTGCCAGCAGTGGTCCGGGACTAGCGGGCTTCTCCTACAATGAGCAGTTCTTC | CASSGPGLAGFSYNEQFF
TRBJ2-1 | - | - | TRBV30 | TGTGCCTGGAGGGACGGACTCCCAGGGTACAATGAGCAGTTCTTC | CAWRDGLPGYNEQFF
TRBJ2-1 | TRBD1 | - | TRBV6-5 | TGTGCCACCAATAGGGACAGGGGGCGTACGGAGCAGTTCTTC | CATNRDRGRTEQFF
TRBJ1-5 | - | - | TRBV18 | TGTGCCAGCTCCGGCTCCAATCAGCCCCAGCATTTT | CASSGSNQPQHF
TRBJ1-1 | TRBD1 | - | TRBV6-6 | TGTGCCAGCAGCAGAGACAGGGAGGGAGCTTTCTTT | CASSRDREGAFF
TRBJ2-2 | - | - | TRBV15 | TGTGCCACCAGCACCCGGAGGGACACCGGGGAGCTGTTTTTT | CATSTRRDTGELFF
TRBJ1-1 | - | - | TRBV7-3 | TGTGCCAGCAGCCGGGGGCGCGGAGCTGAAGCTTTCTTT | CASSRGRGAEAFF
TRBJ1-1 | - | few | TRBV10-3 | TGTGCCATCAGTGAGTCGGGGGGTAACACTGAAGCTTTCTTT | CAISESGGNTEAFF
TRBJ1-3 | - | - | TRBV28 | TGTGCCAGCAGCCCAAACGGGGTCTCTGGAAACACCATATATTTT | CASSPNGVSGNTIYF
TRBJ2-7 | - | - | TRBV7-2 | TGTGCCAGCAGCTTCGAAACAAATCCCGAGCAGTACTTC | CASSFETNPEQYF
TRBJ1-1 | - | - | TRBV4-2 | TGTGCCAGCAGCCAAGTTCCGGCCACAGGGTTGGGGAACACTGAAGCTTTCTTT | CASSQVPATGLGNTEAFF
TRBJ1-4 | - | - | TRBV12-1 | TGTGCCAGCAGCTTTGAGTCGGGCGTAACTAATGAAAAACTGTTTTTT | CASSFESGVTNEKLFF
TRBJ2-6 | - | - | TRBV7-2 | TGTGCCAGCAGCTTGCAGGGCGGCTCTCTCTCTGGGGCCAACGTCCTGACTTTC | CASSLQGGSLSGANVLTF
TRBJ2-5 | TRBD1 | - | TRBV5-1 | TGCGCCAGCAGCCCTGGACAGGGAAAAGAGACCCAGTACTTC | CASSPGQGKETQYF
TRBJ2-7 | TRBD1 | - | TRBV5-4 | TGTGCCAGCAGCGGGGGGGGACAGGGGTCCTACGAGCAGTACTTC | CASSGGGQGSYEQYF
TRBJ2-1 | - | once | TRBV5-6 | TGTGCCAGCAGCTTCCTCACCCTTGAGCAGTTCTTC | CASSFLTLEQFF
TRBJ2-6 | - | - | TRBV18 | TGTGCCAGCTCACTTTCACGGGACAATTTACAAAGTCGGGCCAACGTCCTGACTTTC | CASSLSRDNLQSRANVLTF
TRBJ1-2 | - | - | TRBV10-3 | TGTGCCATCAGTCAGGGATGGGCTAACTATGGCTACACCTTC | CAISQGWANYGYTF
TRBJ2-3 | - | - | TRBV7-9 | TGTGCCAGCAGCTCCGCGGGGACAGATACGCAGTATTTT | CASSSAGTDTQYF